The T cell receptor (beta chain) described here comes from a study of blood T cell repertoires in COVID-19. Study details: Both acute and convalescent COVID-19 samples were obtained from the United States, Italy and Spain. Sample material is recorded as cDNA or gDNA derived from T cells, B-cell-depleted T cells, or PBMCs.

CDR1 is MNHEY, CDR2 SMNVEV, per germline (reference sequence). The CDR3 has 16 residues. Trimming took 2 bases from V and 2 from J; bases not matched to a gene: 5. The authors' processing: Nucleated cell counts were estimated from reference gene primer amplification. Sequencing used immunoSEQ multiplex PCR; TCRdb keeps in-frame clones, though not all of them. For V, J and clone size, that table is used; D and trimming come from the DNA. The sample consists of roughly 100,000 clones, 69% of them appearing once. The V and J genes are TRBV27 and TRBJ2-2, with 7 nucleotides matching TRBD2. The receptor was derived from an elderly man with acute or convalescent COVID-19. Sequenced input: peripheral blood. DNA for the CDR3: TGTGCCAGCAGTTTAGGGGGACTAATAAACACCGGGGAGCTGTTTTTT. It is translated as CASSLGGLINTGELFF.